These 8 T cell receptor beta chains originate from one sample sequenced in a study of glioma-infiltrating T cells. TCR alpha and beta CDR3 regions were amplified from RNA using iRepertoire nested multiplex PCR. TCRdb recomputed calls from the multiplex PCR reads with MiXCR, one row per CDR3 protein. The data hold some 130,000 distinct CDR3 sequences, with about 22% observed a single time. The source material was glioma tissue, nonneoplastic brain tissue, or PBMCs (not recorded which). The source is a human donor with low-grade glioma or glioblastoma, undergoing nonglioma brain surgery, or in good health (not recorded which).

This clonotype has only a few counts. A read error may be the cause here, since a much bigger clone is one base away. This chain joins TRBV6-5 and TRBJ2-3; TRBD1 or TRBD2 may be the D gene (5 bases each). The V gene lost 2 bases and the J gene lost 5 bases, with 11 bases spanning the gap. CDR1 is MNHEY and CDR2 is SVGAGI in the germline V gene. The CDR3 has 14 residues. For the CDR3, the DNA is TGTGCCAGCAGTTACCGGGACGGCCAAGATACGCAGTATTTT. As protein: CASSYRDGQDTQYF.

The chain has TRBV7-9 and TRBJ1-1; D remains ambiguous. The CDR3 runs to 11 residues. CDR1 is SEHNR, CDR2 FQNEAQ, per germline (reference sequence). Trimming pared 4 bases from V and 10 bases from J, leaving 10 bases between. CDR3 sequence (DNA): TGTGCCAGCAGCTCGACCCTCGGAGCTTTCTTT. Its protein product is CASSSTLGAFF.

This chain uses TRBV20-1 with TRBJ2-7; D ambiguous. V dropped 4 bases and J dropped 2 bases, with 12 bases sitting between them. The CDR3 length is 13 residues. Germline CDR1 is DFQATT and CDR2 is SNEGSKA (reference sequence). CDR3 amino acids: CSAIWTRTYEQYV. DNA for the CDR3: TGCAGTGCTATATGGACCCGTACCTACGAGCAGTACGTC.

This clonotype has ten or more counts. The chain couples TRBV6-7 to TRBJ1-5, with D uncertain. TRBV6-7 has ORF status, its function being uncertain. The CDR3 length is 13 residues. V was shortened by 6 bases and J by 2 bases, with 8 bases between the two germline ends. CDR3 loop: CASRVWRNQPQHF. CDR3 bases: TGTGCCAGCAGGGTATGGCGCAATCAGCCCCAGCATTTT.

This clonotype came up many times. V usage is TRBV6-6 and J usage is TRBJ1-1; D ambiguous. The CDR3 length is 15 residues. Trimming took off 0 bases at V and 0 bases at J, with 8 bases between the two ends. Germline CDR1 reads MNHNY; CDR2 reads SVGAGI (reference sequence). CDR3 residues: CASSYSRTVNTEAFF. The CDR3 DNA sequence: TGTGCCAGCAGTTACTCTAGGACGGTGAACACTGAAGCTTTCTTT.

The V and J genes are TRBV24-1 and TRBJ1-5; 10 bases fit TRBD1. The junction had 5 bases not matched to a gene; V was cut back by 7 bases and J by 3 bases. The length of the CDR3 is 15 residues. Germline V CDR1 and CDR2: KGHDR, SFDVKD. CDR3 nucleotide sequence: TGTGCCACCAGCGGGGACAGGGGTAACAATCAGCCCCAGCATTTT. This translates into CATSGDRGNNQPQHF.

This clonotype was observed a handful of times. The rearrangement uses TRBV12-3 or TRBV12-4 and TRBJ1-5; 7 nucleotides align to TRBD1. J gave up 0 bases and V 6 bases, and 14 bases lay outside the gene matches. This CDR3 has 18 residues. CDR3 sequence: CASSLAGGAYVSNQPQHF. The CDR3 DNA reads as TGTGCCAGCAGCCTAGCAGGGGGGGCGTATGTTAGCAATCAGCCCCAGCATTTT.

This clonotype was picked up many times. The chain links TRBV6-1 to TRBJ2-3, with 10 bases matching TRBD2. In germline, CDR1 is MNHNS, CDR2 SASEGT. V shed 5 bases, J shed 1 base, and the junction held 6 bases outside the gene matches. The CDR3 extends over 16 amino acids. The CDR3 DNA is TGTGCCAGCAGTCCCTTTCTAGCGGGGGGCACAGATACGCAGTATTTT. It is translated as CASSPFLAGGTDTQYF.